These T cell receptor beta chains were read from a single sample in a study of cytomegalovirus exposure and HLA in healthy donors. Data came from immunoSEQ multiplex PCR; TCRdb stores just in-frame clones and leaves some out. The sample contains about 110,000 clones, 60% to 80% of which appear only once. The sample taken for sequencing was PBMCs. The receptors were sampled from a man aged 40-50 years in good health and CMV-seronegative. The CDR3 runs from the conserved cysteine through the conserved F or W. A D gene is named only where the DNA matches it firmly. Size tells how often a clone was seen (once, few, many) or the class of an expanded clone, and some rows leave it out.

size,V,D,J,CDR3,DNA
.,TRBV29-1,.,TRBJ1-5,CSVGDGGAQHF,TGCAGCGTTGGAGACGGGGGAGCCCAGCATTTT
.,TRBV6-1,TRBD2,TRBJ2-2,CASNERGGYTGELFF,TGTGCCAGCAACGAGCGGGGGGGGTACACCGGGGAGCTGTTTTTT
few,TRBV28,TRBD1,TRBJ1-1,CASRTGPGWTEAFF,TGTGCCAGCAGGACAGGGCCCGGGTGGACTGAAGCTTTCTTT
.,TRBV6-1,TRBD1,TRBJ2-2,CASSRDRGTGELFF,TGTGCCAGCAGCCGGGACAGGGGCACCGGGGAGCTGTTTTTT
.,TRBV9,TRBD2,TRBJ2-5,CASSAGRAQETQYF,TGTGCCAGCAGTGCCGGGAGGGCTCAGGAGACCCAGTACTTC
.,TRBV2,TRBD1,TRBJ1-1,CASSEGGQGLMNTEAFF,TGTGCCAGCAGTGAAGGCGGACAGGGGCTGATGAACACTGAAGCTTTCTTT
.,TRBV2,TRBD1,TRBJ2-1,CASSWGQSSYNEQFF,TGTGCCAGCAGTTGGGGACAGAGCTCCTACAATGAGCAGTTCTTC
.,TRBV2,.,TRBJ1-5,CASGLMGGNQPQHF,TGTGCCAGCGGATTAATGGGGGGGAATCAGCCCCAGCATTTT
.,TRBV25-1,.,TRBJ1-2,CASSGTVNGYTF,TGTGCCAGCAGTGGGACAGTAAATGGCTACACCTTC
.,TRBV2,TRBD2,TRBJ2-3,CASNLAGGSTDTQYF,TGTGCCAGCAATTTAGCGGGGGGCAGCACAGATACGCAGTATTTT
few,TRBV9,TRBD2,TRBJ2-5,CASSVGGGGARETQYF,TGTGCCAGCAGCGTAGGTGGCGGGGGGGCCCGAGAGACCCAGTACTTC
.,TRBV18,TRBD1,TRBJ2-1,CASSHKTPGQSSYNEQFF,TGTGCCAGCTCACATAAAACACCGGGACAGAGCTCCTACAATGAGCAGTTCTTC
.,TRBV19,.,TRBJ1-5,CASRDSQGMQPQHF,TGTGCCAGTAGAGATAGCCAGGGGATGCAGCCCCAGCATTTT
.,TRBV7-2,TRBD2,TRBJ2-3,CASSLGPGGQDTQYF,TGTGCCAGCAGCTTAGGGCCGGGGGGGCAAGATACGCAGTATTTT
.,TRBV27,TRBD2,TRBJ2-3,CASRSGGASDTQYF,TGTGCCAGCAGGTCCGGGGGGGCCTCAGATACGCAGTATTTT
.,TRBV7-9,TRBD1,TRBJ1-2,CASSRLSGQGMGGYTF,TGTGCCAGCAGTCGTCTTTCGGGACAGGGTATGGGGGGCTACACCTTC
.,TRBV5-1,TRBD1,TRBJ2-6,CASSLVPGGVSGANVLTF,TGCGCCAGCAGCTTGGTCCCAGGGGGCGTCTCTGGGGCCAACGTCCTGACTTTC
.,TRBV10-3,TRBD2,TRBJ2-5,CAIRPGLARAQYF,TGTGCCATCAGACCTGGACTAGCTCGAGCCCAGTACTTC
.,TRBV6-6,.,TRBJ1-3,CASTPDESSGNTIYF,TGTGCCAGCACTCCCGATGAGAGCTCTGGAAACACCATATATTTT
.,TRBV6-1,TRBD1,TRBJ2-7,CASRPAGGWGEQYF,TGTGCCAGTAGACCGGCAGGGGGCTGGGGCGAGCAGTACTTC
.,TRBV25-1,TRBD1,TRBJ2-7,CASTTGQGRYEQYF,TGTGCCAGCACCACGGGACAGGGTCGCTACGAGCAGTACTTC
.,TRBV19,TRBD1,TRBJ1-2,CASSTSGGGYTF,TGTGCCAGTAGTACCTCAGGGGGGGGCTACACCTTC
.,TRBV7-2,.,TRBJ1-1,CASSSRTGRDTEAFF,TGTGCCAGCAGCTCGAGGACCGGGAGAGATACTGAAGCTTTCTTT
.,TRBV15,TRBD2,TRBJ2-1,CATSRRLAAEYNEQFF,TGTGCCACCAGCAGGAGACTAGCGGCCGAATACAATGAGCAGTTCTTC
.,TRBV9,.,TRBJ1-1,CASSVSQDTEAFF,TGTGCCAGCAGCGTGTCGCAGGACACTGAAGCTTTCTTT
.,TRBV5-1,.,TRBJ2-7,CASSLGGTVSYEQYF,TGCGCCAGCAGCTTGGGCGGGACGGTCTCCTACGAGCAGTACTTC
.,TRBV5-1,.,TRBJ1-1,CASSRYRVPDTEAFF,TGCGCCAGCAGCAGGTACAGGGTCCCAGACACTGAAGCTTTCTTT
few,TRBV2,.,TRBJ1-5,CASSSDRNSNQPQHF,TGTGCCAGCAGTTCTGACAGGAATAGCAATCAGCCCCAGCATTTT
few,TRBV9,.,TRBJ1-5,CASSVDRRIWGNQPQHF,TGTGCCAGCAGCGTAGATAGGCGGATTTGGGGCAATCAGCCCCAGCATTTT
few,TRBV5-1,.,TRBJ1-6,CASSSQTANSPLHF,TGCGCCAGCAGCTCCCAGACAGCGAATTCACCCCTCCACTTT
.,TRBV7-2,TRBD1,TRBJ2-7,CASSFSGGSYEQYF,TGTGCCAGCAGCTTCTCAGGGGGTTCCTACGAGCAGTACTTC
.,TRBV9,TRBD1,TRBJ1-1,CASSGQGALEAFF,TGTGCCAGCAGCGGACAGGGGGCCCTTGAAGCTTTCTTT
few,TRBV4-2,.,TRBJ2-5,CASSGRRGPSQETQYF,TGTGCCAGCAGCGGTCGGCGGGGGCCCTCCCAAGAGACCCAGTACTTC
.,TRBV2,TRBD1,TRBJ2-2,CASSPDRAGELFF,TGTGCCAGCAGCCCTGACAGGGCCGGGGAGCTGTTTTTT
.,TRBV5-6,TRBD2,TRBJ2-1,CASSSLISGALNEQFF,TGTGCCAGCAGCTCGTTGATAAGCGGGGCGCTCAATGAGCAGTTCTTC
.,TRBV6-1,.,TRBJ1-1,CASKEDSEAFF,TGTGCCAGCAAAGAAGACAGTGAAGCTTTCTTT
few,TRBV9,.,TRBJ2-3,CASSAAGAPLYF,TGTGCCAGCAGCGCGGCGGGGGCCCCGCTGTATTTT
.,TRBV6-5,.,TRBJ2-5,CASSYQRPRETQYF,TGTGCCAGCAGTTACCAACGCCCCAGGGAGACCCAGTACTTC
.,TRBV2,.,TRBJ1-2,CASSPYYGYTF,TGTGCCAGCAGTCCTTACTATGGCTACACCTTC
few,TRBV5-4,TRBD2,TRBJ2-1,CASSFGLAGGLLDEQFF,TGTGCCAGCAGCTTCGGACTAGCGGGGGGGCTTTTGGATGAGCAGTTCTTC
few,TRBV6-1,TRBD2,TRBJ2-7,CASSRPGGSSYEQYF,TGTGCCAGCAGTCGCCCCGGGGGGAGCTCCTACGAGCAGTACTTC
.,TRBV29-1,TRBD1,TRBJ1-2,CSVTGAYGYTF,TGCAGCGTTACAGGGGCTTATGGCTACACCTTC
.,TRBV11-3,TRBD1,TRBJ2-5,CASSLEAGGAETQYF,TGTGCCAGCAGCTTAGAGGCAGGGGGCGCGGAGACCCAGTACTTC
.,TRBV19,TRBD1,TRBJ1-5,CASKGQINQPQHF,TGTGCCAGTAAGGGACAGATCAATCAGCCCCAGCATTTT
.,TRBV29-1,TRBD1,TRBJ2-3,CSVEGQGGTDTQYF,TGCAGCGTTGAGGGTCAGGGGGGCACAGATACGCAGTATTTT
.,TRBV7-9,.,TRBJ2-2,CASSLGRSITGELFF,TGTGCCAGCAGCTTGGGCAGGTCGATCACCGGGGAGCTGTTTTTT
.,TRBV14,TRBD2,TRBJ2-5,CASSQWTSGQRETQYF,TGTGCCAGCAGCCAATGGACTAGCGGTCAAAGGGAGACCCAGTACTTC
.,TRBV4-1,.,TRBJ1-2,CASSQDRNSDYGYTF,TGCGCCAGCAGCCAAGATCGGAACAGTGACTATGGCTACACCTTC
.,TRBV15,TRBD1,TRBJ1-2,CATSRGDRGNYGYTF,TGTGCCACCAGCAGAGGGGACAGGGGTAACTATGGCTACACCTTC
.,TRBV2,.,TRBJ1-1,CASSELKQRGTEAFF,TGTGCCAGCAGTGAATTAAAACAAAGGGGGACTGAAGCTTTCTTT
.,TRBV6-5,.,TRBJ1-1,CASSAYRDAFF,TGTGCCAGCAGTGCCTACAGAGACGCTTTCTTT
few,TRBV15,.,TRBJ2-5,CATSRDGGGAETQYF,TGTGCCACCAGCAGAGATGGGGGGGGCGCAGAGACCCAGTACTTC
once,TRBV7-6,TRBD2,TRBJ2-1,CASSLEVSGASYNEQFF,TGTGCCAGCAGCTTAGAAGTTAGCGGGGCCTCCTACAATGAGCAGTTCTTC
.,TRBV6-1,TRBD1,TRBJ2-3,CASSEWTGPTDTQYF,TGTGCCAGCAGTGAGTGGACAGGACCCACAGATACGCAGTATTTT